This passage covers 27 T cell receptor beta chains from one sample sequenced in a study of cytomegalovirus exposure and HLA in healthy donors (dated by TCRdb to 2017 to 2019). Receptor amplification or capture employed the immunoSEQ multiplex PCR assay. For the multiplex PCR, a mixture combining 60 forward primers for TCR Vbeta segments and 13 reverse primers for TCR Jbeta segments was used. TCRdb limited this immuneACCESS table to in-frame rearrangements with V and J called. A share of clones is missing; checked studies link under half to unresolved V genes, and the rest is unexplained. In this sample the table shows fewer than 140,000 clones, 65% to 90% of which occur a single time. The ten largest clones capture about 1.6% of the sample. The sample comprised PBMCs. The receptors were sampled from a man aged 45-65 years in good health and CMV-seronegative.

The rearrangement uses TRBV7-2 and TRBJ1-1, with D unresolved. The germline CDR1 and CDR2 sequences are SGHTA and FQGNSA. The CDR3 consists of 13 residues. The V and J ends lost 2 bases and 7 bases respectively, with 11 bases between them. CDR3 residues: CASSLSAGLEAFF. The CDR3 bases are TGTGCCAGCAGCTTAAGCGCGGGTCTTGAAGCTTTCTTT.

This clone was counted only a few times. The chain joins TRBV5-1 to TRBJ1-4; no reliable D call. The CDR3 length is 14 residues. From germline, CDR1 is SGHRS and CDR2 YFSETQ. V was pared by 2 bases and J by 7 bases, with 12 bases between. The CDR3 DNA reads TGCGCCAGCAGCTTATCGTCGAGAGGTGAAAAACTGTTTTTT. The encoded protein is CASSLSSRGEKLFF.

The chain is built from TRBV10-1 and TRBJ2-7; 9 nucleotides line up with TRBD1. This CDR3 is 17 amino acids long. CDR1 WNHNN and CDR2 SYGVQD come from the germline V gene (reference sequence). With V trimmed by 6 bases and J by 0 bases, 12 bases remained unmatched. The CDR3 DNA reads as TGCGCCAGCAGAGCCGGGACAGGGCCCCCGACCTCCTACGAGCAGTACGTC. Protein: CASRAGTGPPTSYEQYV.

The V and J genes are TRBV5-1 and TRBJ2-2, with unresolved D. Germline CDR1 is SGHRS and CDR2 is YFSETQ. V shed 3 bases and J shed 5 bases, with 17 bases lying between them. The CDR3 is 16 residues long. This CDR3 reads CASSSRSRPRTGELFF. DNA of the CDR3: TGCGCCAGCAGCTCACGGTCCCGCCCGAGGACCGGGGAGCTGTTTTTT.

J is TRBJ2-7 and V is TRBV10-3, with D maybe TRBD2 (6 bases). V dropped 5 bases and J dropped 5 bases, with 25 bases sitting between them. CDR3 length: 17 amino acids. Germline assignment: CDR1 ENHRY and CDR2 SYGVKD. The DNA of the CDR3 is TGTGCCATCAGTTTCCTGAGACCGGGGGAGAACCCAAACGAGCAGTACGTC. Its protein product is CAISFLRPGENPNEQYV.

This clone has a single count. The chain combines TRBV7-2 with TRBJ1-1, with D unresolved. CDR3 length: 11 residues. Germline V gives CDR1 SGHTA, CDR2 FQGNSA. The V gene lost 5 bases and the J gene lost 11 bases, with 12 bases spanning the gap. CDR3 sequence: CASSPALEAFF. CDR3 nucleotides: TGTGCCAGCAGCCCGGCTCTGGAGGCTTTCTTT.

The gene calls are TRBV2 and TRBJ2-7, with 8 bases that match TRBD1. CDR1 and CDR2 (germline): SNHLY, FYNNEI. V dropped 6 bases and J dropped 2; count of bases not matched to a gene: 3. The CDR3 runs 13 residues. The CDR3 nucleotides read TGTGCCAGCAGCGACAGGGGTACCTACGAGCAGTACTTC. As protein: CASSDRGTYEQYF. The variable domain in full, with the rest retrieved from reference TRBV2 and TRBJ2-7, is EPEVTQTPSHQVTQMGQEVILRCVPISNHLYFYWYRQILGQKVEFLVSFYNNEISEKSEIFDDQFSVERPDGSNFTLKIRSTKLEDSAMYFCASSDRGTYEQYFGPGTRLTVT.

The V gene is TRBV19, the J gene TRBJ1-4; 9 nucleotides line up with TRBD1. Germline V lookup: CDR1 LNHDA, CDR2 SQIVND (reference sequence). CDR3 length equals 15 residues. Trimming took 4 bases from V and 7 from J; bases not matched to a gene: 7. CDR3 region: CASSRDRDRLEKLFF. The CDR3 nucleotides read TGTGCCAGTAGTAGGGACAGGGATCGGCTTGAAAAACTGTTTTTT. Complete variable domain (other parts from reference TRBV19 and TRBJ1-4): DGGITQSPKYLFRKEGQNVTLSCEQNLNHDAMYWYRQDPGQGLRLIYYSQIVNDFQKGDIAEGYSVSREKKESFPLTVTSAQKNPTAFYLCASSRDRDRLEKLFFGSGTQLSVL.

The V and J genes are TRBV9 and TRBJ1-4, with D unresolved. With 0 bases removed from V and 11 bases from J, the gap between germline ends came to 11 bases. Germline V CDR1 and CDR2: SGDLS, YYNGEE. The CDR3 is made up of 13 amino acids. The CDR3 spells CASSVATVGKLFF. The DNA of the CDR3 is TGTGCCAGCAGCGTAGCTACGGTCGGGAAACTGTTTTTT.

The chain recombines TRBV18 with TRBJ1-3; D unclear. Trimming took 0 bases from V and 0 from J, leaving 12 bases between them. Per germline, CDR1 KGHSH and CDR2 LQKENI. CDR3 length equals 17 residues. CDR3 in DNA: TGTGCCAGCTCACCACCGTCCGGGAGGTCCTCTGGAAACACCATATATTTT. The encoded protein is CASSPPSGRSSGNTIYF.

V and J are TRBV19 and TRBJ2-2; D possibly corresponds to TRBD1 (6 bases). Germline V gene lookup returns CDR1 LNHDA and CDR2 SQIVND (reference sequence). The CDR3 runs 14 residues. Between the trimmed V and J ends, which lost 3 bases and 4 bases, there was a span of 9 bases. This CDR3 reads CASSITGITGELFF. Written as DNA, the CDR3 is TGTGCCAGTAGTATCACAGGGATCACCGGGGAGCTGTTTTTT.

The CDR3 region is CASSLWSWGQDTEAFF. The CDR3 bases are TGTGCCAGCAGCTTATGGTCGTGGGGGCAAGACACTGAAGCTTTCTTT. The chain recombines TRBV7-9 with TRBJ1-1; TRBD1 is a possible D gene (6 bases). Per germline, CDR1 SEHNR and CDR2 FQNEAQ (reference sequence). The CDR3 runs to 16 residues. V dropped 2 bases and J dropped 3 bases, with 16 bases sitting between them.

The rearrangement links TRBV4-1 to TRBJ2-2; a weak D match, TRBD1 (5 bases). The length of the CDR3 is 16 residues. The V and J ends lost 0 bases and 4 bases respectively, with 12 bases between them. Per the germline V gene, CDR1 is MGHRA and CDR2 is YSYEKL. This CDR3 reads CASSQDARGSTGELFF. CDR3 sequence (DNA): TGCGCCAGCAGCCAAGACGCTAGGGGTAGCACCGGGGAGCTGTTTTTT.

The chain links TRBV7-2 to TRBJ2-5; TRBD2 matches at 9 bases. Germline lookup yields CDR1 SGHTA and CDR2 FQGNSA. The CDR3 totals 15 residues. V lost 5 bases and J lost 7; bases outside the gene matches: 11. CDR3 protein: CASSLARAGGLTQYF. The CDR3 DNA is TGTGCCAGCAGCCTGGCGCGAGCGGGGGGCCTGACCCAGTACTTC. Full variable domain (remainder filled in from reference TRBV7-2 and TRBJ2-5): GAGVSQSPSNKVTEKGKDVELRCDPISGHTALYWYRQSLGQGLEFLIYFQGNSAPDKSGLPSDRFSAERTGGSVSTLTIQRTQQEDSAVYLCASSLARAGGLTQYFGPGTRLLVL.

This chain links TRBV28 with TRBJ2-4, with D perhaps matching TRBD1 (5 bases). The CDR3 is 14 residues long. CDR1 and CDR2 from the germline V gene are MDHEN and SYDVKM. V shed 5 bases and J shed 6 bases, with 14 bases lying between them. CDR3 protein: CASSLPRRGNIQYF. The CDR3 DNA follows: TGTGCCAGCAGTCTTCCCCGAAGGGGAAACATTCAGTACTTC.

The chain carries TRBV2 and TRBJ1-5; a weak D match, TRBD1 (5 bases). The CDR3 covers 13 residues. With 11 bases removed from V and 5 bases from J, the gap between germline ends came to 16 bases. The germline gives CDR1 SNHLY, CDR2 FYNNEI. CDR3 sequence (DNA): TGTGCCGGGGGGTTAGGGATGGATCAGCCCCAGCATTTT. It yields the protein CAGGLGMDQPQHF. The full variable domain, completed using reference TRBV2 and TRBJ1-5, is EPEVTQTPSHQVTQMGQEVILRCVPISNHLYFYWYRQILGQKVEFLVSFYNNEISEKSEIFDDQFSVERPDGSNFTLKIRSTKLEDSAMYFCAGGLGMDQPQHFGDGTRLSIL.

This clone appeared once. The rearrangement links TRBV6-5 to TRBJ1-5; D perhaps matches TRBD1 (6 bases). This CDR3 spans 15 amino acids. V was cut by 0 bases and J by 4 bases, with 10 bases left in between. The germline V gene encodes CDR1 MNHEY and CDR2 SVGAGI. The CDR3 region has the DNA TGTGCCAGCAGTTACTCGGTGCAGGGGAATCAGCCCCAGCATTTT. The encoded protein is CASSYSVQGNQPQHF.

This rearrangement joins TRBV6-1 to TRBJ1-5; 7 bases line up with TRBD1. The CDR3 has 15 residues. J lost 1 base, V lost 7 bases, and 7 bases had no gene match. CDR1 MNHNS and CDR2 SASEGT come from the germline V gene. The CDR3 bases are TGTGCCAGCAACGGAAGGGGGCGAAGCAATCAGCCCCAGCATTTT. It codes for CASNGRGRSNQPQHF.

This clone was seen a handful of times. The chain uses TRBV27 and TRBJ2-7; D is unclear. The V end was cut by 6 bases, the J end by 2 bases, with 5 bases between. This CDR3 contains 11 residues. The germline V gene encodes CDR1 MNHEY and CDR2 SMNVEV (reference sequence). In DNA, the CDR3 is TGTGCCAGCAGGTCTGCCTACGAGCAGTACTTC. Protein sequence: CASRSAYEQYF.

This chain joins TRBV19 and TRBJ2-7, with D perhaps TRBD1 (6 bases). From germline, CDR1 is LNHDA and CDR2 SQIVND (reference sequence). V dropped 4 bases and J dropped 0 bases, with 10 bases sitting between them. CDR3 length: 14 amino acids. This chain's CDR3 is CASSRQESSYEQYF. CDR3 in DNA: TGTGCCAGTAGTAGACAGGAGAGCTCCTACGAGCAGTACTTC.

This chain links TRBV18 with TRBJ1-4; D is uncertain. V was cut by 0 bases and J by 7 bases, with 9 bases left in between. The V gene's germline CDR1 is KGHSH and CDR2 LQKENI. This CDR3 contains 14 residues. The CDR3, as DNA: TGTGCCAGCTCACCACCCCGGGGTAGTGAAAAACTGTTTTTT. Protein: CASSPPRGSEKLFF.

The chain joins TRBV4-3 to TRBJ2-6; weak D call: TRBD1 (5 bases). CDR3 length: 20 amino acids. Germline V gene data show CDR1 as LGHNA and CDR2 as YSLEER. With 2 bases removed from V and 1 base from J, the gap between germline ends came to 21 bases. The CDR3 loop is CASSQHTRSGATSGANVLTF. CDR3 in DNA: TGCGCCAGCAGCCAACATACCAGGTCTGGGGCGACTTCTGGGGCCAACGTCCTGACTTTC.

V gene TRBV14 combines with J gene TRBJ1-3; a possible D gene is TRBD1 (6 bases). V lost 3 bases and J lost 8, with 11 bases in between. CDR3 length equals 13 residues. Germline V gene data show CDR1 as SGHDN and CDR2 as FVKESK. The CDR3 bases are TGTGCCAGCAGCCAGGGACATTTTGACACCATATATTTT. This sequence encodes CASSQGHFDTIYF.

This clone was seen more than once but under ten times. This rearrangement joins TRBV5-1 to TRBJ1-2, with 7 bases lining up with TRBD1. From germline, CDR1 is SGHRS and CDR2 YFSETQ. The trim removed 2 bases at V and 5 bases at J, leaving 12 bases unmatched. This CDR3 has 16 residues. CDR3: CASSLNSGTAKYGYTF. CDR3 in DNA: TGCGCCAGCAGCTTAAACTCCGGGACAGCCAAATATGGCTACACCTTC. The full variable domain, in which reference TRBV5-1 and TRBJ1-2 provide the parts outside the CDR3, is KAGVTQTPRYLIKTRGQQVTLSCSPISGHRSVSWYQQTPGQGLQFLFEYFSETQRNKGNFPGRFSGRQFSNSRSEMNVSTLELGDSALYLCASSLNSGTAKYGYTFGSGTRLTVV.

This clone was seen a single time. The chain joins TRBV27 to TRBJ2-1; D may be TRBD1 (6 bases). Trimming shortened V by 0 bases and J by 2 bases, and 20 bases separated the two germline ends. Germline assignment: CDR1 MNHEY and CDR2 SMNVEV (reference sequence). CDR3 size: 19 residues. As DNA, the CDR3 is TGTGCCAGCAGTTTATCTAGAGGGTGGGGCAGGGGCCCCTACAATGAGCAGTTCTTC. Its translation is CASSLSRGWGRGPYNEQFF.

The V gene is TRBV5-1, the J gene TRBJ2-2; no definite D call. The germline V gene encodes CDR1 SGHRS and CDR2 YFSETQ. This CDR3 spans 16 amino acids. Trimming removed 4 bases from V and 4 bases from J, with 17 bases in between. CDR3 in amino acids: CASSLPTKGATGELFF. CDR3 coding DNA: TGCGCCAGCAGCCTCCCGACAAAAGGCGCCACCGGGGAGCTGTTTTTT. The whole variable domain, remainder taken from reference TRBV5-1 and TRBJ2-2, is KAGVTQTPRYLIKTRGQQVTLSCSPISGHRSVSWYQQTPGQGLQFLFEYFSETQRNKGNFPGRFSGRQFSNSRSEMNVSTLELGDSALYLCASSLPTKGATGELFFGEGSRLTVL.

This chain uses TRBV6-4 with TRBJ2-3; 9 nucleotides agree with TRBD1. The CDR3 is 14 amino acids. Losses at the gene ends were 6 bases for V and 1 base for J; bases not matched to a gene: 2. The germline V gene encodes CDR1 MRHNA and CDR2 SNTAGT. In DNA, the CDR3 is TGTGCCAGCAGCCGGACAGGGGGCACAGATACGCAGTATTTT. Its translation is CASSRTGGTDTQYF.